The 16 T cell receptor beta chains in this list originate from one sample, sequenced in a study of identical twins. TCRdb used MiXCR to reprocess the 5' RACE reads, holding one entry per CDR3 protein. The repertoire holds about 260,000 distinct CDR3 sequences, with 5.5% to 7% as singletons. This sample also belongs to another study, concerning yellow fever vaccine responses in identical twins.

The sample taken for sequencing was memory (CD45RO+) T cells sorted from blood. These receptors came from a woman younger than 30 in good health.

At least ten counts were recorded for this clonotype. The chain combines TRBV20-1 with TRBJ1-1; D unclear. Trimming removed 8 bases from V and 5 bases from J, with 15 bases in between. CDR1 and CDR2 (germline): DFQATT, SNEGSKA (reference sequence). This CDR3 region has 12 residues. The CDR3 DNA is TGCAGTAACCGAGGGAAGTGGACTGAAGCTTTCTTT. Its translation is CSNRGKWTEAFF.

In its sample, this clonotype was seen many times. The chain is built from TRBV12-3 or TRBV12-4 and TRBJ2-1; 7 bases align to TRBD2. CDR3 size: 13 residues. With V trimmed by 7 bases and J by 7 bases, 7 bases remained unmatched. The CDR3 spells CASIPTSRNEQFF. CDR3 DNA sequence: TGTGCCAGCATCCCGACTAGCAGGAATGAGCAGTTCTTC.

The table lists this clonotype with many counts. The chain is built from TRBV5-1 and TRBJ1-3; a weak D match, TRBD1 (5 bases). V lost 1 base to trimming and J lost 2 bases, with 10 bases between them. The V gene's germline CDR1 is SGHRS and CDR2 YFSETQ. This CDR3 contains 15 residues. The CDR3 coding sequence is TGCGCCAGCAGCTTGATAGGGGAAGCTGGAAACACCATATATTTT. Its translation is CASSLIGEAGNTIYF.

This clonotype was observed at least ten times. The rearrangement joins TRBV20-1 to TRBJ2-7, with 8 bases that match TRBD2. Germline assignment: CDR1 DFQATT and CDR2 SNEGSKA (reference sequence). The CDR3 contains 15 residues. Trimming cost V 1 base and J 4 bases; bases outside gene matches: 9. As DNA, the CDR3 is TGCAGTGCTAGAGGGGCTAGCGGGTTTGAATACGAGCAGTACTTC. Protein: CSARGASGFEYEQYF.

This clonotype was picked up many times. This sequence joins TRBV12-3 or TRBV12-4 and TRBJ2-3, with D perhaps matching TRBD2 (5 bases). V dropped 5 bases and J dropped 6 bases, with 12 bases sitting between them. This CDR3 has 13 residues. The CDR3 DNA reads as TGTGCCAGCAGTACTAGGGCTGCCGATACGCAGTATTTT. Translation gives CASSTRAADTQYF.

This clonotype occurred many times. The rearrangement links TRBV10-2 to TRBJ2-1; 7 positions match TRBD2. Germline V gene sequence: CDR1 WSHSY, CDR2 SAAADI. The V gene end was trimmed by 0 bases and the J gene end by 3 bases; junction bases not matched to a gene: 8. This CDR3 contains 17 residues. CDR3 in amino acids: CASSESEAGIVYNEQFF. The CDR3 DNA reads as TGCGCCAGCAGTGAGTCGGAAGCGGGGATAGTCTACAATGAGCAGTTCTTC.

This clonotype was recorded many times. The chain couples TRBV5-5 to TRBJ2-2; 8 bases map to TRBD1. The V gene end was trimmed by 0 bases and the J gene end by 8 bases; junction bases not matched to a gene: 6. Germline assignment: CDR1 SGHKS and CDR2 YYEKEE (reference sequence). The CDR3 consists of 15 residues. The CDR3 here is CASSLVDRVWGELFF. DNA of the CDR3: TGTGCCAGCAGCTTGGTGGACAGGGTTTGGGGGGAGCTGTTTTTT.

This clonotype was seen ten or more times. This chain joins TRBV5-1 and TRBJ2-3; TRBD2 aligns across 7 bases. The CDR3 extends over 15 amino acids. From germline, CDR1 is SGHRS and CDR2 YFSETQ. The V segment lost 4 bases and the J segment 0 bases; nucleotides outside the gene matches: 5. The CDR3 region has the DNA TGCGCCAGCAGCCCCGGGGGGACGAGCACAGATACGCAGTATTTT. It specifies CASSPGGTSTDTQYF.

V and J are TRBV5-1 and TRBJ2-1, with 7 bases matching TRBD2. The junction had 8 bases not matched to a gene; V was cut back by 4 bases and J by 4 bases. This CDR3 is built from 15 residues. Germline CDR1 and CDR2: SGHRS and YFSETQ. The CDR3 reads CASSLGLGRYNEQFF. DNA of the CDR3: TGCGCCAGCAGCCTTGGACTAGGAAGATACAATGAGCAGTTCTTC.

Only a few counts were recorded for this clonotype. The J gene is TRBJ1-5, the V gene TRBV24-1; D is ambiguous. Trimming cost V 3 bases and J 7 bases, with 12 bases left between them. The V gene's germline CDR1 is KGHDR and CDR2 SFDVKD. The CDR3 is 14 amino acids. The CDR3 nucleotides are TGTGCCACCAGTGATCCAACCGTGGGCCAGCCCCAGCATTTT. Translating it yields CATSDPTVGQPQHF.

This clonotype was counted between two and nine times. The rearrangement joins TRBV27 to TRBJ1-1; D unclear. V lost 6 bases, J lost 8 bases, and 13 bases lay in between. The CDR3 has 12 amino acids. Looked up from germline, CDR1 is MNHEY and CDR2 is SMNVEV (reference sequence). In DNA form, the CDR3 reads TGTGCCAGCAGCTCAGTGGGTCGCGAAGCTTTCTTT. Its translation: CASSSVGREAFF.

This clonotype came up many times. This sequence joins TRBV7-2 and TRBJ2-7; 7 bases line up with TRBD2. Germline V lookup: CDR1 SGHTA, CDR2 FQGNSA. V shed 1 base, J shed 6 bases, and the junction held 3 bases outside the gene matches. The CDR3 has 13 residues. CDR3 region: CASSLVSGGEQYF. In DNA form, the CDR3 reads TGTGCCAGCAGCTTAGTCTCGGGAGGCGAGCAGTACTTC.

This clonotype was found many times. The rearrangement links TRBV29-1 to TRBJ2-1; 9 nucleotides line up with TRBD2. This CDR3 spans 13 amino acids. J lost 9 bases, V lost 8 bases, and 11 bases had no gene match. Germline lookup yields CDR1 SQVTM and CDR2 ANQGSEA. The CDR3 coding sequence is TGCAGCCACATGGGACTAGCTATTGGTGAGCAGTTCTTC. It specifies CSHMGLAIGEQFF.

This clonotype was counted ten times or more. This chain uses TRBV20-1 with TRBJ2-2; D uncertain. The CDR3 has 14 amino acids. V was cut by 0 bases and J by 7 bases, with 12 bases left in between. Germline lookup yields CDR1 DFQATT and CDR2 SNEGSKA (reference sequence). The CDR3 bases are TGCAGTGCTAGAGATCTAATACAGCTCGGGGAGCTGTTTTTT. The encoded protein is CSARDLIQLGELFF.

The V and J genes are TRBV20-1 and TRBJ2-3, with 7 bases lining up with TRBD2. Germline assignment: CDR1 DFQATT and CDR2 SNEGSKA (reference sequence). The V and J ends lost 5 bases and 4 bases, in that order; junction bases with no gene match: 15. The CDR3 has 16 residues. The CDR3 nucleotides read TGCAGTGCTTTCCCACGGGGCGGGAGTTGGGCAGATACGCAGTATTTT. Protein product: CSAFPRGGSWADTQYF.

This clonotype was found many times. J is TRBJ1-5 and V is TRBV2, with D perhaps TRBD1 (5 bases). Germline V lookup: CDR1 SNHLY, CDR2 FYNNEI. Trimming took off 6 bases at V and 5 bases at J, with 8 bases between the two ends. The CDR3 runs to 12 residues. CDR3 in amino acids: CASRMTDQPQHF. The CDR3 DNA is TGTGCCAGCAGGATGACAGATCAGCCCCAGCATTTT.